This T cell receptor (beta chain) was documented in a study of blood T cell repertoires in COVID-19. For the study at large: The United States, Italy and Spain supplied acute and convalescent COVID-19 samples. In each case, the material was cDNA or gDNA derived from T cells, B-cell-depleted T cells, or PBMCs.

Germline V gene lookup returns CDR1 SGHVS and CDR2 FNYEAQ. V lost 3 bases and J lost 2; bases outside the gene matches: 4. The CDR3 length is 16 residues. Those enrolled in Seattle joined during active infection and were followed longitudinally afterward. Clones were read by immunoSEQ multiplex PCR, and TCRdb kept only the in-frame ones, dropping some. The table lists a few hundred thousand clones, around nine tenths of them singletons. The chain links TRBV7-6 to TRBJ2-3, with 11 bases fitting TRBD2. The clonotype comes from a man younger than 30 with COVID-19, enrolled during active disease. The sequencing sample was made of peripheral blood. The CDR3 DNA sequence: TGTGCCAGCAGCTTCCGACTAGCGGGGTCCACAGATACGCAGTATTTT. Residues: CASSFRLAGSTDTQYF.